These 10 T cell receptor beta chains share one sample of origin, sequenced in a study of type 1 regulatory T cells (dated by TCRdb to 2020 to 2023). For sequencing, an Illumina MiSeq was employed. Using fastp at Q25 and MiXCR, TCRdb reprocessed the public reads and kept productive beta chains. Identical CDR3 proteins give one entry, which carries the most common genes and DNA. This sample has roughly 68,000 distinct CDR3 sequences in its table, and around 60% of those were observed once. Of the sample, 7.6% is held by the ten largest clones. Their target antigens are unknown. The sequencing input was cultured T cells, either the whole culture or a sorted T cell fraction (not recorded which). The sample's cell subset or site, from its label and the paper: Tr1-enriched cell product generated in vitro against host alloantigens. Receptors originate from a human donor in good health.

The genes are TRBV6-5 and TRBJ2-3; 8 bases match TRBD1. V was clipped by 2 bases and J by 11 bases; unmatched bases: 12. The germline CDR1 and CDR2 sequences are MNHEY and SVGAGI. This CDR3 contains 15 residues. The CDR3 DNA follows: TGTGCCAGCAGTTACCGCTCCTCGACAGGGGTCGAGCAGTATTTT. Its protein is CASSYRSSTGVEQYF.

This clonotype was recorded a few times. The V and J genes are TRBV6-5 and TRBJ2-3; no reliable D call. This CDR3 is 13 amino acids long. V lost 2 bases and J lost 1, with 4 bases in between. Germline loops: CDR1 MNHEY, CDR2 SVGAGI. Here the CDR3 reads CASSYPGTDTQYF. Here the CDR3 DNA reads TGTGCCAGCAGTTACCCGGGCACAGATACGCAGTATTTT.

The chain joins TRBV20-1 to TRBJ2-1; TRBD2 is a possible D gene (6 bases). V was cut by 5 bases and J by 5 bases, with 22 bases left in between. The CDR3 extends over 16 amino acids. CDR1 and CDR2 from the germline V gene are DFQATT and SNEGSKA (reference sequence). CDR3 in amino acids: CSARSLGLPTHNEQFF. CDR3 bases: TGCAGTGCTCGCTCCCTCGGACTACCAACCCACAATGAGCAGTTCTTC.

This clonotype was counted between two and nine times. This CDR3 is CASSSQGRELNEQFF. The CDR3 DNA sequence: TGTGCCAGCAGCTCCCAAGGGCGGGAGTTGAATGAGCAGTTCTTC. This rearrangement joins TRBV7-9 to TRBJ2-1, with TRBD2 identical over 7 bases. The length of the CDR3 is 15 residues. Trimming removed 4 bases from V and 7 bases from J; junction bases left unmatched: 10. CDR1 SEHNR and CDR2 FQNEAQ come from the germline V gene (reference sequence).

The V call is TRBV20-1, the J call TRBJ2-1; 8 nucleotides align to TRBD1. This CDR3 comprises 15 residues. With 6 bases clipped from V and 2 bases from J, the junction kept 9 bases outside the gene matches. Germline assignment: CDR1 DFQATT and CDR2 SNEGSKA (reference sequence). In DNA, the CDR3 is TGCAGTGCGGAGACAGGGGCGGCCACCTACAATGAGCAGTTCTTC. Amino acid sequence: CSAETGAATYNEQFF.

The V gene is TRBV9, the J gene TRBJ2-3, with 8 bases aligning to TRBD1. J lost 1 base, V lost 2 bases, and 6 bases had no gene match. Germline lookup yields CDR1 SGDLS and CDR2 YYNGEE. CDR3 length: 16 amino acids. The CDR3 loop reads CASSVSAGQGTDTQYF. DNA of the CDR3: TGTGCCAGCAGCGTTTCTGCGGGACAGGGCACAGATACGCAGTATTTT.

The J gene is TRBJ2-1, the V gene TRBV12-3 or TRBV12-4; 7 nucleotides agree with TRBD2. This CDR3 has 15 amino acids. The junction had 5 bases not matched to a gene; V was cut back by 6 bases and J by 0 bases. The CDR3 DNA follows: TGTGCCAGCAGGCCACTAGCGTACTCCTACAATGAGCAGTTCTTC. It translates to CASRPLAYSYNEQFF.

DNA of the CDR3: TGCGCCAGCAGCTTGTCGGACGGGGCAAGCACAGATACGCAGTATTTT. Its translation: CASSLSDGASTDTQYF. The chain uses TRBV5-1 and TRBJ2-3, with D perhaps TRBD1 or TRBD2 (5 bases each). CDR3 length equals 16 residues. Deletions cut 1 base from V and 0 bases from J, with 12 bases between. In germline, CDR1 is SGHRS, CDR2 YFSETQ.

V is TRBV29-1 and J is TRBJ2-4, with D unclear. This CDR3 is built from 13 residues. V shed 6 bases and J shed 5 bases, with 14 bases lying between them. The germline V gene encodes CDR1 SQVTM and CDR2 ANQGSEA. CDR3 sequence reads: CSVSGRLENIQYF. CDR3 coding DNA: TGCAGCGTCAGTGGTAGGTTGGAAAACATTCAGTACTTC. The full variable domain, its missing parts supplied by reference TRBV29-1 and TRBJ2-4, is SAVISQKPSRDICQRGTSLTIQCQVDSQVTMMFWYRQQPGQSLTLIATANQGSEATYESGFVIDKFPISRPNLTFSTLTVSNMSPEDSSIYLCSVSGRLENIQYFGAGTRLSVL.

The genes are TRBV5-1 and TRBJ2-1; 12 bases fit TRBD2. V trimming: 2 bases; J trimming: 8 bases; junction bases outside the gene matches: 8. Germline loops: CDR1 SGHRS, CDR2 YFSETQ. This CDR3 is 16 amino acids long. CDR3 amino acids: CASSFGGLAGGDEQFF. In DNA, the CDR3 is TGCGCCAGCAGCTTTGGGGGACTAGCGGGCGGTGATGAGCAGTTCTTC.